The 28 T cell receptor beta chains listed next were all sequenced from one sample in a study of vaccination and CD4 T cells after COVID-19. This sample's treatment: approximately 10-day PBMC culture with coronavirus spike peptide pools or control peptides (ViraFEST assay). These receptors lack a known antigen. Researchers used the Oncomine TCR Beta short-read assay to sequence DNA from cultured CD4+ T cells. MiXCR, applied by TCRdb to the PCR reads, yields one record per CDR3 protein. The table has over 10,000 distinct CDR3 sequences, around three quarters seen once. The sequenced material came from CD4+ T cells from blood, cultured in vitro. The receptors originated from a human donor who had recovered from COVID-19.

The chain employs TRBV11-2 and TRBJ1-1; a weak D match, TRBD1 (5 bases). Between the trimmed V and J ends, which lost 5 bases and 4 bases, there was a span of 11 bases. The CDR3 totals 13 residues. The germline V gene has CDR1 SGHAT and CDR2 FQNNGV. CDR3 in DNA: TGTGCCAGCAGCCCCGCGGGGGGCACTGAAGCTTTCTTT. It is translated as CASSPAGGTEAFF. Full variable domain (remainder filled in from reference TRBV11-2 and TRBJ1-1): EAGVAQSPRYKIIEKRQSVAFWCNPISGHATLYWYQQILGQGPKLLIQFQNNGVVDDSQLPKDRFSAERLKGVDSTLKIQPAKLEDSAVYLCASSPAGGTEAFFGQGTRLTVV.

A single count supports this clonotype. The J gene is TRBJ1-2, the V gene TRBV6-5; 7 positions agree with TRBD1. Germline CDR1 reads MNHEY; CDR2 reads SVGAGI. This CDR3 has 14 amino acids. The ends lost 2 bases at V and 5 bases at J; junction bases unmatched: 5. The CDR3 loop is CASSYADRLYGYTF. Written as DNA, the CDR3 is TGTGCCAGCAGTTACGCGGACAGGTTATATGGCTACACCTTC.

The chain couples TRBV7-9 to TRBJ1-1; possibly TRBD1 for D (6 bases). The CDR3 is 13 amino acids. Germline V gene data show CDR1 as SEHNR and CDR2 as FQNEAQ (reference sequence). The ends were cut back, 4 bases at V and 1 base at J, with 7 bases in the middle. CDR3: CASSSQGNTEAFF. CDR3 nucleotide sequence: TGTGCCAGCAGCTCACAGGGGAACACTGAAGCTTTCTTT.

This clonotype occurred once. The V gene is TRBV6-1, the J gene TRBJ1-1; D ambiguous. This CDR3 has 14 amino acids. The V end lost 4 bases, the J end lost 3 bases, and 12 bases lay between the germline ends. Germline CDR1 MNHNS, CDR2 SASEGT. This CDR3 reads CASSGHGRDTEAFF. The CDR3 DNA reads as TGTGCCAGCAGTGGCCACGGACGGGACACTGAAGCTTTCTTT.

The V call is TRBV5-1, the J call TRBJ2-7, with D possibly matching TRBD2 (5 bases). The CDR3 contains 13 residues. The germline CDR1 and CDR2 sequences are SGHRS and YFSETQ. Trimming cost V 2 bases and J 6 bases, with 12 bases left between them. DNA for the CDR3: TGCGCCAGCAGCTTCGACCTTCGGGGCGAGCAGTACTTC. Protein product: CASSFDLRGEQYF.

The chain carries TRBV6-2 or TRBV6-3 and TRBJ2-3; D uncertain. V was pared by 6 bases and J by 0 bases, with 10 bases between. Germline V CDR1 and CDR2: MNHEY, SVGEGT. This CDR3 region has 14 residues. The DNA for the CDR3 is TGTGCCAGCAGCCCGCGGTGGAGCACAGATACGCAGTATTTT. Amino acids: CASSPRWSTDTQYF.

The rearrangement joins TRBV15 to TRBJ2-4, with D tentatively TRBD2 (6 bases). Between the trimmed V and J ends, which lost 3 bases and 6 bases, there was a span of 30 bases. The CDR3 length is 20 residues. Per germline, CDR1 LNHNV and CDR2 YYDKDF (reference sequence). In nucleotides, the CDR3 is TGTGCCACCAGCAGGAAGGGTCGGGCCGGGGGACTGGGTCAAGGAAACATTCAGTACTTC. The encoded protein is CATSRKGRAGGLGQGNIQYF.

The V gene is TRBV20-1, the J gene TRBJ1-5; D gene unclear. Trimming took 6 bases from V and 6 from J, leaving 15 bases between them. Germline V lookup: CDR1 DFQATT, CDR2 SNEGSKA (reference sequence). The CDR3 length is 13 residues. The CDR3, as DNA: TGCAGTGCCCAGCGCCCCGGTGGTCAGCCCCAGCATTTT. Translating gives CSAQRPGGQPQHF.

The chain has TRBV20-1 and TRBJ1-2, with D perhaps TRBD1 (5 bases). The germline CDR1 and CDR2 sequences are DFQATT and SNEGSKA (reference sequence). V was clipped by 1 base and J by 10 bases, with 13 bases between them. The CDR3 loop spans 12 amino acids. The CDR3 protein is CSARVQGPDYTF. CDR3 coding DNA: TGCAGTGCTAGAGTGCAGGGTCCGGACTACACCTTC.

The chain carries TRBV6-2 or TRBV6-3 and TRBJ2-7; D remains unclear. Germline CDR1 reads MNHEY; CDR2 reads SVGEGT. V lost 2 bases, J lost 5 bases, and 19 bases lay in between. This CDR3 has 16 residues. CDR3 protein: CASSYGSGYAAHEQYF. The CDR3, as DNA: TGTGCCAGCAGTTACGGGTCTGGCTACGCGGCCCACGAGCAGTACTTC.

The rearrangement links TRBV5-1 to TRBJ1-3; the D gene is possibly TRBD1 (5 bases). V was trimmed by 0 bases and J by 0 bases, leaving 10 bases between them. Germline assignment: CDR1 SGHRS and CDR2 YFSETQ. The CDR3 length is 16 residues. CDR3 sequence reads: CASSLAAGLSGNTIYF. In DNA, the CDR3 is TGCGCCAGCAGCTTGGCGGCAGGGCTCTCTGGAAACACCATATATTTT.

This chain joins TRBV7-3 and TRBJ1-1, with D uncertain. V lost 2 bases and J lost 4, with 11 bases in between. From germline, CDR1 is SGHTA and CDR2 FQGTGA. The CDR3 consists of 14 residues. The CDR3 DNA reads TGTGCCAGCAGCTTAGGACCGGTTAGCACTGAAGCTTTCTTT. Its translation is CASSLGPVSTEAFF.

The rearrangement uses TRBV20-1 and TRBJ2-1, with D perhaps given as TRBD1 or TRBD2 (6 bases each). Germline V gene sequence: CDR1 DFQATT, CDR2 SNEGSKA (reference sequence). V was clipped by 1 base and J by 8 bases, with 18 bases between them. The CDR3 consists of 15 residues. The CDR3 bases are TGCAGTGCTAGAGCAGCCGGGGGCTTTGGGTATGAGCAGTTCTTC. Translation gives CSARAAGGFGYEQFF.

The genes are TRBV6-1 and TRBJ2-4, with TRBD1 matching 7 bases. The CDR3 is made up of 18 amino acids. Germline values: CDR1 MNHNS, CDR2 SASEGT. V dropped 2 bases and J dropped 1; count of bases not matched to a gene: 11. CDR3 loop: CASSERPQGFLAKNIQYF. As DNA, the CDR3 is TGTGCCAGCAGTGAAAGACCACAGGGGTTCCTGGCCAAAAACATTCAGTACTTC.

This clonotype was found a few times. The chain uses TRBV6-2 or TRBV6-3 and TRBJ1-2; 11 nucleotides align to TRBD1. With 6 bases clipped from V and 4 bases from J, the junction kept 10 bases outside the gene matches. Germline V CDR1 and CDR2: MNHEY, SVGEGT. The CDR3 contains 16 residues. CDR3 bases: TGTGCCAGCAGACCCCCTGGACAGGGGGCGGTCTATGGCTACACCTTC. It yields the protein CASRPPGQGAVYGYTF.

The CDR3 loop reads CSVTTGANTEAFF. In DNA, the CDR3 is TGCAGTGTCACGACAGGGGCGAACACTGAAGCTTTCTTT. The chain uses TRBV20-1 and TRBJ1-1, with 8 bases aligning to TRBD1. With 7 bases clipped from V and 1 base from J, the junction kept 5 bases outside the gene matches. The CDR3 loop spans 13 amino acids. Germline values: CDR1 DFQATT, CDR2 SNEGSKA (reference sequence).

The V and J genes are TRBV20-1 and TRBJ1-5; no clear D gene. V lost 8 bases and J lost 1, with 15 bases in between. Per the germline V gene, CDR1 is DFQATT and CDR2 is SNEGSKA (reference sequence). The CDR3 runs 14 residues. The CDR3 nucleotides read TGCAGTACCGCAAGTCTCGGGAGCAATCAGCCCCAGCATTTT. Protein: CSTASLGSNQPQHF.

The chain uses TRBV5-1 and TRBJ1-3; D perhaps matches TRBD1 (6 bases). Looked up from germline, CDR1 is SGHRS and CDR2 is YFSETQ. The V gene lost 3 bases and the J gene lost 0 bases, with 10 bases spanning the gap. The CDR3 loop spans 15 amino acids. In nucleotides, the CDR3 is TGCGCCAGCAGCTCTTCGGACAGCTCTGGAAACACCATATATTTT. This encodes CASSSSDSSGNTIYF.

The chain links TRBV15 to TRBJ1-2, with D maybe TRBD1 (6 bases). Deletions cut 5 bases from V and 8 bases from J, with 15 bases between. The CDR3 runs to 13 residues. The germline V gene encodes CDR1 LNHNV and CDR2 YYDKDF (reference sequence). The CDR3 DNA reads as TGTGCCACCAGCCGCGGACAGTATGAAGGCTACACCTTC. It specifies CATSRGQYEGYTF.

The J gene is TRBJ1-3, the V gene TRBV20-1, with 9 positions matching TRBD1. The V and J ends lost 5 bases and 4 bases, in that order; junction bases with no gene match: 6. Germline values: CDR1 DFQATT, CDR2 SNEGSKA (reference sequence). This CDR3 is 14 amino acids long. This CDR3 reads CSARTGVGGNTIYF. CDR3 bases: TGCAGTGCTCGGACAGGGGTGGGAGGAAACACCATATATTTT.

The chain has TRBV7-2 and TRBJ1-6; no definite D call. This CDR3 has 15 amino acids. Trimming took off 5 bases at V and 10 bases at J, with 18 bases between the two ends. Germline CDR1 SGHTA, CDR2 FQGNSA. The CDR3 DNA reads TGTGCCAGCAGCCCCCTTGGGGTGGTTGGATCACCCCTCCACTTT. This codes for CASSPLGVVGSPLHF.

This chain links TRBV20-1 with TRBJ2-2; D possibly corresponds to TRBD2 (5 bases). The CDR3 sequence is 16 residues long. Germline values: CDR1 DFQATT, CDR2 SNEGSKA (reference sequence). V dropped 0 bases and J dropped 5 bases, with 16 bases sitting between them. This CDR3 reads CSARDPGNPRTGELFF. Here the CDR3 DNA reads TGCAGTGCTAGAGATCCGGGAAATCCGAGGACCGGGGAGCTGTTTTTT.

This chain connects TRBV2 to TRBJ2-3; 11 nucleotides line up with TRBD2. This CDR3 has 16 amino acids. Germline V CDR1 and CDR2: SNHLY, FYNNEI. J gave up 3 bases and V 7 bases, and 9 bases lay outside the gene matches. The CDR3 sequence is CASTPTSGMETDTQYF. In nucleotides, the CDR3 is TGTGCCAGCACTCCGACTAGCGGGATGGAAACAGATACGCAGTATTTT. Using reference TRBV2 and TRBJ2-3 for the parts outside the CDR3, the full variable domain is EPEVTQTPSHQVTQMGQEVILRCVPISNHLYFYWYRQILGQKVEFLVSFYNNEISEKSEIFDDQFSVERPDGSNFTLKIRSTKLEDSAMYFCASTPTSGMETDTQYFGPGTRLTVL.

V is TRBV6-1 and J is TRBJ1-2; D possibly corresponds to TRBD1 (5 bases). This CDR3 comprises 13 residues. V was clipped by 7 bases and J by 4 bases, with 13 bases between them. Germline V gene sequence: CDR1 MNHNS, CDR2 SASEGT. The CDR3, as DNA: TGTGCCAGCATGCCCGGGGGGGGCTATGGCTACACCTTC. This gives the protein CASMPGGGYGYTF.

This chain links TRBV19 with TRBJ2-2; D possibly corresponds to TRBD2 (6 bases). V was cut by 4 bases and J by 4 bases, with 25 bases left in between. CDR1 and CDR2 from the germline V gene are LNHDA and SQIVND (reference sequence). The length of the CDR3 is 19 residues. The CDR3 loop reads CASSRSRRGYGSGTGELFF. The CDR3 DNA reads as TGTGCCAGTAGTAGGAGCAGGAGGGGCTACGGTAGTGGCACCGGGGAGCTGTTTTTT.

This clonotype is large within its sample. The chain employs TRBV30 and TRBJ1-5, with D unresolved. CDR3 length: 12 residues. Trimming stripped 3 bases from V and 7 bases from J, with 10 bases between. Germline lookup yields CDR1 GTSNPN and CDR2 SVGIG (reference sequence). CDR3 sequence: CAWSPGSQPQHF. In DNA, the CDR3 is TGTGCCTGGAGCCCCGGTAGCCAGCCCCAGCATTTT.

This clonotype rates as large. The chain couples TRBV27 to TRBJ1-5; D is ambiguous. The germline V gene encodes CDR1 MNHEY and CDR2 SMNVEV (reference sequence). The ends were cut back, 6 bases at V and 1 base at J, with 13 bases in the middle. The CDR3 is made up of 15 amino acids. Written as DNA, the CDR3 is TGTGCCAGCAGCCCCCCTGGGGTGAGCAATCAGCCCCAGCATTTT. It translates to CASSPPGVSNQPQHF.

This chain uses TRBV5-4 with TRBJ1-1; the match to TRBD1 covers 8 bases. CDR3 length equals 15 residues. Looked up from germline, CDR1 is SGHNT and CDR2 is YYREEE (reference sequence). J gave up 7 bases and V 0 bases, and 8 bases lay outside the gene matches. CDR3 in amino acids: CASSLANTGGIEAFF. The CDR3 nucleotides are TGTGCCAGCAGCTTGGCTAATACAGGGGGGATTGAAGCTTTCTTT.